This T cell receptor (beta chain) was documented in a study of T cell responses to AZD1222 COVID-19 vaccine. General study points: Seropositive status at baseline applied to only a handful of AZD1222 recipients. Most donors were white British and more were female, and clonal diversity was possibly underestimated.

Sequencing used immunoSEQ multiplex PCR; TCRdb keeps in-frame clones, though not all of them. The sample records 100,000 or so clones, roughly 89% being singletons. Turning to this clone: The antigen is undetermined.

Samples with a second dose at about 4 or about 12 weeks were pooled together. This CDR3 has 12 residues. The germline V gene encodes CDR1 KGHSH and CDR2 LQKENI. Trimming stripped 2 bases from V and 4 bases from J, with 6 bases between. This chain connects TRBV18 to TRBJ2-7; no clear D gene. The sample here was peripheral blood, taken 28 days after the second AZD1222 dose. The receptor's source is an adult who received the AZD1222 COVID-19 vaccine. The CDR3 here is CASSPNGYEQYF. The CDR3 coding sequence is TGTGCCAGCTCACCAAACGGTTACGAGCAGTACTTC.